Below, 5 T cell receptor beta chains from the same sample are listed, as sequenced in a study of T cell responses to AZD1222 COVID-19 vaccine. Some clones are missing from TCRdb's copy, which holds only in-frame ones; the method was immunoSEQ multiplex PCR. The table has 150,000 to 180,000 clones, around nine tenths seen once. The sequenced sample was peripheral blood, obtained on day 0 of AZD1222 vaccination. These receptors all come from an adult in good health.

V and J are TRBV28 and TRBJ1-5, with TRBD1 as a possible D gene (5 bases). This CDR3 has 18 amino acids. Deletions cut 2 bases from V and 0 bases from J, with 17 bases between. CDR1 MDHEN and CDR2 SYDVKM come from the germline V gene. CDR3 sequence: CASSLGYYIQDSNQPQHF. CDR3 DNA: TGTGCCAGCAGTTTAGGTTACTATATACAGGATAGCAATCAGCCCCAGCATTTT.

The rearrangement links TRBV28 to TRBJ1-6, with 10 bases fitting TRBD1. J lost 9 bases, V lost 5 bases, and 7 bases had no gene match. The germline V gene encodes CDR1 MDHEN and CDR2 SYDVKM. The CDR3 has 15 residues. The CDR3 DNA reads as TGTGCCAGCAGTGCCGACAGGGGGCTCGTTTCACCCCTCCACTTT. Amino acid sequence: CASSADRGLVSPLHF.

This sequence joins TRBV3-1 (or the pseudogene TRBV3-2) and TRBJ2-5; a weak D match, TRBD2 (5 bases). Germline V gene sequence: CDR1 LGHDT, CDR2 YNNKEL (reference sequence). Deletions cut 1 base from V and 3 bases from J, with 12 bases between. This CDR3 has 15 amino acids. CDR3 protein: CASSQVTRVEETQYF. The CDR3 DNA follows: TGTGCCAGCAGCCAAGTCACGCGGGTTGAAGAGACCCAGTACTTC.

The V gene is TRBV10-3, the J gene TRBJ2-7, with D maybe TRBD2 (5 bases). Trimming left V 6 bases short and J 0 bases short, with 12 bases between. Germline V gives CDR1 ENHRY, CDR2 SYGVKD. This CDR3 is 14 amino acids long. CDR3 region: CAISERTYSYEQYF. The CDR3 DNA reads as TGTGCCATCAGCGAGCGGACTTACTCCTACGAGCAGTACTTC.

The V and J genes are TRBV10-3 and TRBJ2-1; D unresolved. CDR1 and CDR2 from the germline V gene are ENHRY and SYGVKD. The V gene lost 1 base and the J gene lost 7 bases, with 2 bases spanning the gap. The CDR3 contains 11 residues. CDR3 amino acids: CAISEWNEQFF. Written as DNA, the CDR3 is TGTGCCATCAGTGAGTGGAATGAGCAGTTCTTC.